A selection of T cell receptor beta chains follows, all from one sample in a study of T cell repertoires and HLA-DP antigens. The data were produced by immunoSEQ multiplex PCR, yet TCRdb's version contains in-frame clones alone and is incomplete. The repertoire holds more than 90,000 clones, with 80% to 95% as singletons. Their antigens remain unidentified. The sequencing sample was made of CD4+ T cells from PBMCs. These receptors originate from a woman between 18 and 30 years old in good health and CMV-seronegative. Each CDR3 is given with its conserved first and last residue.

CDR3aa: CASSLDHEQYF
v_gene: TRBV5-6
j_gene: TRBJ2-7

CDR3aa: CASSLALNTQYF
v_gene: TRBV5-5
j_gene: TRBJ2-3

CDR3aa: CASSKGSNQPQHF
v_gene: TRBV5-8
j_gene: TRBJ1-5

CDR3aa: CASSLDGGGGGRNYGYTF
v_gene: TRBV5-1
j_gene: TRBJ1-2

CDR3aa: CASSPSLDYGYTF
v_gene: TRBV18
j_gene: TRBJ1-2

CDR3aa: CASSLTRDSSTLTEKLFF
v_gene: TRBV19
j_gene: TRBJ1-4

CDR3aa: CASSQVPIGLIDTQYF
v_gene: TRBV4-1
j_gene: TRBJ2-3

CDR3aa: CASSPQGVARRNQPQHF
v_gene: TRBV7-8
j_gene: TRBJ1-5

CDR3aa: CASSSGTGTPMRGYTF
v_gene: TRBV28
j_gene: TRBJ1-2

CDR3aa: CASSQVGQGYGYTF
v_gene: TRBV7-8
j_gene: TRBJ1-2

CDR3aa: CASSPGLWGGSTDTQYF
v_gene: TRBV27
j_gene: TRBJ2-3

CDR3aa: CASSLAVRGGPVGRRGNYGYTF
v_gene: TRBV7-2
j_gene: TRBJ1-2

CDR3aa: CASSLVVSGGLRETQYF
v_gene: TRBV7-2
j_gene: TRBJ2-5